This TCR beta chain is drawn from a study of CD8+ T cells in alopecia areata. Noted treatment: oral pan-JAK inhibitor, 5-10 mg twice daily. Germline loops: CDR1 GTSNPN, CDR2 SVGIG (reference sequence). The CDR3 consists of 11 residues. Trimming cost V 5 bases and J 7 bases; bases outside gene matches: 0. This clone was counted only a few times. As the sequencing template, cDNA was produced by extracting RNA and reverse transcribing it. Only in-frame clones appear in the TCRdb table, and some are missing; sequencing was by immunoSEQ multiplex PCR. Here the sample spans about 260,000 clones, 60% being singletons.

The chain is built from TRBV30 and TRBJ1-2, with TRBD1 identical over 11 bases. This receptor was taken from a human donor with alopecia areata. The sequencing here drew on CD4+ T cells sorted from blood, taken around week 54, from a patient treated with tofacitinib. The DNA for the CDR3 is TGTGCCTGGGGACAGGGGGCTGGCTACACCTTC. This encodes CAWGQGAGYTF.